This T cell receptor (beta chain) was obtained from a study of regulatory T cells in long-lasting Graves disease. General observations from the study: Persistent Graves' patients possessed reduced TCR diversity relative to recently diagnosed ones.

Time point described: persistent/refractory GD, antithyroid drugs over 5 years with positive TRAb. PBMC RNA served as the TCR library source. An endocrinology department in Xi'an, China, recruited the patients. Arm-PCR with iRepertoire HTBI primers amplified the CDR3 regions for these TCR beta libraries. TCRdb passed the multiplex PCR reads through MiXCR, listing each CDR3 protein once. The sample includes 390,000 or so distinct CDR3 sequences, less than 30% of them seen just once. This clonotype was seen ten or more times. Its antigen is currently unknown. This sample comprised peripheral blood mononuclear cells (PBMCs), obtained when the disease was refractory, from a patient treated with antithyroid drugs. This sequence originates from a woman between 40 and 50 years old with Graves disease.

The CDR3 DNA sequence: TGCAGTGCTAGAGATCCCGGAGCGGGGTGGGGGTACGAGCAGTACTTC. It specifies CSARDPGAGWGYEQYF. The V gene is TRBV20-1, the J gene TRBJ2-7; 7 nucleotides align to TRBD2. Trimming at V came to 0 bases and at J to 4 bases, leaving 12 bases not matched to a gene. Germline V CDR1 and CDR2: DFQATT, SNEGSKA (reference sequence). CDR3 length: 16 amino acids.